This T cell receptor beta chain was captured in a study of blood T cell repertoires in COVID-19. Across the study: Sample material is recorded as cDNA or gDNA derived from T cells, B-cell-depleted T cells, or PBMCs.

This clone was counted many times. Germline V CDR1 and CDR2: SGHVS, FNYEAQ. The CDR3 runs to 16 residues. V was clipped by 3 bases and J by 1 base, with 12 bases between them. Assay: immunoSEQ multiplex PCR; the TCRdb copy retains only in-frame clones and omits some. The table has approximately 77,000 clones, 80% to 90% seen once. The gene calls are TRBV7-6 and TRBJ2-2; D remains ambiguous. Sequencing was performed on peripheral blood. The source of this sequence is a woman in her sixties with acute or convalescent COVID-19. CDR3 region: CASSLFAELNTGELFF. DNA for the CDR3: TGTGCCAGCAGCTTGTTCGCGGAACTGAACACCGGGGAGCTGTTTTTT.